Listed here are 10 T cell receptor beta chains from one sample, sequenced in a study of shared clonotypes between healthy human individuals. Sequencing used immunoSEQ multiplex PCR; TCRdb keeps in-frame clones, though not all of them. The repertoire holds approximately 1.5 million clones, with about 98.5% as singletons. The sequenced sample consisted of naive CD4+ T cells sorted from blood. The subset here: CD45RA+ positively selected. These receptors originate from a man aged 25 to 45 in good health.

J is TRBJ2-5 and V is TRBV18; 12 positions agree with TRBD2. The CDR3 is 15 amino acids. Looked up from germline, CDR1 is KGHSH and CDR2 is LQKENI. V lost 3 bases, J lost 4 bases, and 3 bases stayed unmatched. The CDR3, as DNA: TGTGCCAGCTCACCTATGGGACTAGCGGGAGAGACCCAGTACTTC. This encodes CASSPMGLAGETQYF.

The genes are TRBV7-6 and TRBJ2-3; D unclear. Trimming left V 2 bases short and J 4 bases short, with 13 bases between. Looked up from germline, CDR1 is SGHVS and CDR2 is FNYEAQ. The CDR3 consists of 15 residues. The CDR3, as DNA: TGTGCCAGCAGCTTAATACCGACCCCCGCAGATACGCAGTATTTT. Protein sequence: CASSLIPTPADTQYF.

V and J are TRBV5-6 and TRBJ2-1; D gene ambiguous. V dropped 1 base and J dropped 0 bases, with 5 bases sitting between them. The CDR3 is made up of 14 amino acids. Germline V gene data show CDR1 as SGHDT and CDR2 as YYEEEE. The CDR3 DNA reads TGTGCCAGCAGCTTGTTTCCCTCCTACAATGAGCAGTTCTTC. It translates to CASSLFPSYNEQFF.

The V and J genes are TRBV4-3 and TRBJ2-2; TRBD1 or TRBD2 may be the D gene (5 bases each). The ends were cut back, 3 bases at V and 2 bases at J, with 10 bases in the middle. Per the germline V gene, CDR1 is LGHNA and CDR2 is YSLEER. The CDR3 covers 15 residues. The CDR3 here is CASSHRDHNTGELFF. CDR3 sequence (DNA): TGCGCCAGCAGCCACAGGGACCACAACACCGGGGAGCTGTTTTTT.

This CDR3 is CASSLRTSGRAGVEQYF. In nucleotides, the CDR3 is TGTGCCAGCAGCTTAAGGACTAGCGGGAGGGCCGGGGTCGAGCAGTACTTC. The V and J genes are TRBV11-2 and TRBJ2-7, with 15 bases identical to TRBD2. CDR3 size: 17 residues. The V and J ends lost 2 bases and 6 bases, in that order; junction bases with no gene match: 8. The V gene's germline CDR1 is SGHAT and CDR2 FQNNGV.

V gene TRBV5-5 combines with J gene TRBJ2-2, with D unclear. The CDR3 totals 14 residues. Germline CDR1 and CDR2: SGHKS and YYEKEE (reference sequence). Trimming removed 7 bases at V and 4 bases at J, with 14 bases between. The CDR3 coding sequence is TGTGCCAGCCTCCCAAACTCGGTCACCGGGGAGCTGTTTTTT. Translating gives CASLPNSVTGELFF. The full variable domain, rest sourced from reference TRBV5-5 and TRBJ2-2, is DAGVTQSPTHLIKTRGQQVTLRCSPISGHKSVSWYQQVLGQGPQFIFQYYEKEERGRGNFPDRFSARQFPNYSSELNVNALLLGDSALYLCASLPNSVTGELFFGEGSRLTVL.

V gene TRBV6-5 combines with J gene TRBJ2-1; D is undetermined. The ends were cut back, 7 bases at V and 9 bases at J, with 13 bases in the middle. Germline CDR1 MNHEY, CDR2 SVGAGI. The CDR3 runs to 12 residues. The CDR3 DNA reads as TGTGCCAGCACCTCAAGGGCGAGTGAGCAGTTCTTC. Protein sequence: CASTSRASEQFF.

The chain joins TRBV5-1 to TRBJ2-1, with TRBD1 matching over 7 bases. There are 16 residues in the CDR3. The germline V gene has CDR1 SGHRS and CDR2 YFSETQ. After removal of 6 bases from V and 0 bases from J, the junction contained 9 bases not matched to a gene. CDR3 sequence reads: CASNPQTGSSYNEQFF. CDR3 nucleotides: TGCGCCAGCAACCCCCAGACAGGGAGCTCCTACAATGAGCAGTTCTTC.

This rearrangement joins TRBV6-1 to TRBJ1-2; D unclear. This CDR3 contains 18 residues. Looked up from germline, CDR1 is MNHNS and CDR2 is SASEGT. Trimming stripped 2 bases from V and 0 bases from J, with 19 bases between. The CDR3 nucleotides are TGTGCCAGCAGTGAATGGCTCAAGGGAGGCCACACTAACTATGGCTACACCTTC. As protein: CASSEWLKGGHTNYGYTF.

J is TRBJ2-5 and V is TRBV5-1; 9 nucleotides agree with TRBD2. Germline lookup yields CDR1 SGHRS and CDR2 YFSETQ. V lost 0 bases, J lost 4 bases, and 7 bases stayed unmatched. This CDR3 comprises 16 residues. In DNA, the CDR3 is TGCGCCAGCAGCTTGGGGCTAGCGGGACAAGCAGAGACCCAGTACTTC. It codes for CASSLGLAGQAETQYF.